This T cell receptor beta chain derives from a study of shared clonotypes between healthy human individuals. Unmatched junction bases numbered 16, after V lost 2 bases and J lost 9 bases. The V gene's germline CDR1 is SGDLS and CDR2 YYNGEE. This CDR3 region has 17 residues. Assay: immunoSEQ multiplex PCR; the TCRdb copy retains only in-frame clones and omits some. This table holds more than 1,200,000 clones, roughly 98.5% found once. V is TRBV9 and J is TRBJ2-1; TRBD2 matches at 8 bases. The sequence was collected from a young man in good health. The sample taken for sequencing was naive CD4+ T cells sorted from blood. The subset: CD45RA+ positively selected. The CDR3 is CASSVRTGSGIGVEQFF. The CDR3 DNA reads TGTGCCAGCAGCGTGAGGACGGGTAGCGGGATCGGGGTTGAGCAGTTCTTC.